This TCR beta chain originates from a study of T cell responses to AZD1222 COVID-19 vaccine. Study-wide findings and caveats: Receipt of two AZD1222 doses was followed by a rise in Spike-specific TCR breadth and depth.

Worth noting for this clone: Its antigen is still unknown.

TCRdb keeps only in-frame clones here, not all; method: immunoSEQ multiplex PCR. The repertoire holds some 170,000 clones, with over 85% as singletons. V lost 7 bases to trimming and J lost 5 bases, with 6 bases between them. The CDR3 extends over 10 amino acids. The germline gives CDR1 LNHDA, CDR2 SQIVND (reference sequence). This TCR was sampled from an adult in good health. The rearrangement joins TRBV19 to TRBJ2-7, with D uncertain. Source: peripheral blood, taken on day 0 of AZD1222 vaccination. The CDR3 DNA follows: TGTGCCAGTAAGGGAAACGAGCAGTACTTC. It specifies CASKGNEQYF.